The 14 T cell receptor beta chains listed next were all sequenced from one sample in a study of T cell responses to AZD1222 COVID-19 vaccine. Sequenced by immunoSEQ multiplex PCR; TCRdb stores in-frame clones only, minus some. The table lists over 100,000 clones, around 94% of them singletons, with under 7.5% in the top ten. Sample: peripheral blood, taken on day 0 of AZD1222 vaccination. These receptors were collected from an adult in good health.

The rearrangement links TRBV19 to TRBJ1-2; maybe TRBD1 (6 bases). Trimming took off 0 bases at V and 4 bases at J, with 15 bases between the two ends. This CDR3 spans 16 amino acids. Per the germline V gene, CDR1 is LNHDA and CDR2 is SQIVND (reference sequence). The CDR3 reads CASSIDIDVGGYGYTF. DNA of the CDR3: TGTGCCAGTAGTATAGATATTGATGTAGGGGGCTATGGCTACACCTTC.

This clone is a singleton in its sample. This chain uses TRBV6-5 with TRBJ2-7, with D perhaps matching TRBD1 (6 bases). Trimming stripped 0 bases from V and 4 bases from J, with 7 bases between. CDR1 is MNHEY and CDR2 is SVGAGI in the germline V gene. This CDR3 is built from 13 residues. CDR3 in amino acids: CASSYSQGYEQYF. CDR3 coding DNA: TGTGCCAGCAGTTACTCACAGGGATACGAGCAGTACTTC.

The V and J genes are TRBV19 and TRBJ2-3; possibly TRBD2 for D (6 bases). With 1 base removed from V and 1 base from J, the gap between germline ends came to 15 bases. CDR1 and CDR2 from the germline V gene are LNHDA and SQIVND (reference sequence). CDR3 length equals 17 residues. The CDR3 coding sequence is TGTGCCAGTAGTATAGGCGTAATGGCTAGCGGCACAGATACGCAGTATTTT. Translation gives CASSIGVMASGTDTQYF.

This clone is a singleton in its sample. Other DNA sequences within the sample encode an identical CDR3. The chain links TRBV28 to TRBJ1-2; no definite D call. CDR1 and CDR2 from the germline V gene are MDHEN and SYDVKM. V shed 3 bases and J shed 5 bases, with 7 bases lying between them. This CDR3 is 12 amino acids long. The CDR3 DNA follows: TGTGCCAGCAGTTTGGGAGGGTATGGCTACACCTTC. Its translation is CASSLGGYGYTF.

The chain couples TRBV23-1 to TRBJ1-1; D remains unclear. TRBV23-1 is sorted into the ORF group, with uncertain function. The CDR3 totals 16 residues. V lost 6 bases, J lost 4 bases, and 21 bases lay in between. For the CDR3, the DNA is TGCGCCAGCAGCCTCACAGAGACCCGGAGCGGCACTGAAGCTTTCTTT. This gives the protein CASSLTETRSGTEAFF.

This clone appeared once. The chain couples TRBV9 to TRBJ2-7; D is ambiguous. Germline values: CDR1 SGDLS, CDR2 YYNGEE. V lost 3 bases to trimming and J lost 3 bases, with 16 bases between them. This CDR3 region has 15 residues. The CDR3 DNA follows: TGTGCCAGCAGCGCCCACCCCGGACGGATCTACGAGCAGTACTTC. It is translated as CASSAHPGRIYEQYF.

This clone was recorded once. The rearrangement uses TRBV28 and TRBJ2-7; D tentatively reads TRBD1 or TRBD2 (6 bases each). The germline gives CDR1 MDHEN, CDR2 SYDVKM. The V and J ends lost 8 bases and 2 bases respectively, with 22 bases between them. This CDR3 is built from 16 residues. For the CDR3, the DNA is TGTGCCAGCGCCTCAAGAATCCGGGGGCGCGCCTACGAGCAGTACTTC. Translated: CASASRIRGRAYEQYF.

The chain uses TRBV4-3 and TRBJ2-1; TRBD2 matches 11 bases. This CDR3 region has 15 residues. The J segment lost 2 bases and the V segment lost 3 bases, leaving 0 bases of the junction unmatched. Germline V lookup: CDR1 LGHNA, CDR2 YSLEER. The CDR3, as DNA: TGCGCCAGCAGCCAGACTAGCGGGGCCTACAATGAGCAGTTCTTC. Translating it yields CASSQTSGAYNEQFF.

This chain links TRBV19 with TRBJ1-2; D not resolved. Germline CDR1 and CDR2: LNHDA and SQIVND (reference sequence). The V end was cut by 9 bases, the J end by 8 bases, with 25 bases between. This CDR3 is built from 15 residues. This CDR3 reads CASLTSTAAPRGYTF. The CDR3 nucleotides are TGTGCCAGCCTTACCTCTACAGCTGCTCCCCGGGGCTACACCTTC.

The chain carries TRBV2 and TRBJ1-5; D gene unclear. V lost 5 bases, J lost 6 bases, and 11 bases lay in between. The germline V gene encodes CDR1 SNHLY and CDR2 FYNNEI. The CDR3 is 13 residues long. DNA of the CDR3: TGTGCCAGCAGTCCCTCGGAGGTTCAGCCCCAGCATTTT. Its translation: CASSPSEVQPQHF.

V is TRBV18 and J is TRBJ2-2; 8 bases align to TRBD2. Unmatched junction bases numbered 8, after V lost 3 bases and J lost 5 bases. CDR3 length: 16 amino acids. Germline-derived CDR1 and CDR2 are KGHSH and LQKENI. This CDR3 reads CASSPLSGRRTGELFF. As DNA, the CDR3 is TGTGCCAGCTCACCCCTCAGCGGGAGACGGACCGGGGAGCTGTTTTTT.

The V call is TRBV6-5, the J call TRBJ1-1; a possible D gene is TRBD1 (5 bases). V lost 2 bases and J 0 bases, leaving 7 bases between the germline ends. Looked up from germline, CDR1 is MNHEY and CDR2 is SVGAGI. CDR3 length: 14 amino acids. The chain's CDR3 is CASSYGGLNTEAFF. The CDR3 DNA reads as TGTGCCAGCAGTTACGGGGGTCTGAACACTGAAGCTTTCTTT.

The rearrangement uses TRBV27 and TRBJ2-1; 13 bases line up with TRBD2. With V trimmed by 8 bases and J by 5 bases, 21 bases remained unmatched. Per the germline V gene, CDR1 is MNHEY and CDR2 is SMNVEV (reference sequence). The CDR3 is made up of 20 amino acids. The CDR3 region is CASLILDMGSGTSGDNEQFF. The CDR3 DNA follows: TGTGCCAGCTTGATACTGGACATGGGCTCCGGGACTAGCGGGGACAATGAGCAGTTCTTC.

The sample holds one count of this clone. CDR3 amino acids: CASSLWGPPPGELFF. The CDR3, as DNA: TGTGCCAGCAGCTTATGGGGACCCCCTCCCGGGGAGCTGTTTTTT. The chain carries TRBV7-2 and TRBJ2-2; TRBD1 or TRBD2 may be the D gene (5 bases each). Germline V gene data show CDR1 as SGHTA and CDR2 as FQGNSA. V was shortened by 2 bases and J by 6 bases, with 13 bases between the two germline ends. The CDR3 is made up of 15 amino acids.